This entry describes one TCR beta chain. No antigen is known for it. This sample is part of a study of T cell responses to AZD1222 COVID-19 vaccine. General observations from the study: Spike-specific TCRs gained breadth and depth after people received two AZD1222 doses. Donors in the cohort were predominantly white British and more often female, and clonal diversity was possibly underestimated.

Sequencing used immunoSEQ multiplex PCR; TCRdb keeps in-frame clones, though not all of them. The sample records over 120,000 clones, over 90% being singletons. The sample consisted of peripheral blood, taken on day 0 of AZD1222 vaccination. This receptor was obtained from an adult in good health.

For the CDR3, the DNA is TGCGCCAGCAGCGTGGGGATTCTCTCCTACAATGAGCAGTTCTTC. Its translation is CASSVGILSYNEQFF. The chain joins TRBV5-1 to TRBJ2-1; D is unclear. The CDR3 totals 15 residues. Trimming pared 4 bases from V and 0 bases from J, leaving 11 bases between. Germline lookup yields CDR1 SGHRS and CDR2 YFSETQ.